A single sample gave rise to the 9 T cell receptor beta chains below, sequenced in a study of blood T cell repertoires in COVID-19. TCRdb's table, derived via immunoSEQ multiplex PCR, lists solely in-frame clones and lacks some. The sample holds roughly 230,000 clones, 90% seen once. Sequencing used peripheral blood. The source of these receptors is a woman between 55 and 75 years old with COVID-19, enrolled during active disease.

This clone was observed once. The rearrangement uses TRBV11-2 and TRBJ1-4; 8 bases are a match to TRBD1. Trimming at V came to 1 base and at J to 8 bases, leaving 6 bases not matched to a gene. Looked up from germline, CDR1 is SGHAT and CDR2 is FQNNGV. The CDR3 has 15 residues. The CDR3 DNA reads as TGTGCCAGCAGCTTAGCTCTCGGACAGGGCGAAAAACTGTTTTTT. As protein: CASSLALGQGEKLFF.

In this sample, this clone turned up once. The chain employs TRBV29-1 and TRBJ2-7, with D possibly TRBD2 on 5 matching bases. Trimming left V 4 bases short and J 0 bases short, with 10 bases between. CDR1 is SQVTM, CDR2 ANQGSEA, per germline. This CDR3 comprises 13 residues. The CDR3 loop is CSVGTGSSYEQYF. The CDR3, as DNA: TGCAGCGTTGGGACGGGGAGCTCCTACGAGCAGTACTTC.

The J gene is TRBJ1-1, the V gene TRBV27; TRBD1 matches 10 bases. V gave up 3 bases and J gave up 4 bases; unmatched junction bases: 11. Germline CDR1 and CDR2: MNHEY and SMNVEV (reference sequence). The CDR3 consists of 17 residues. For the CDR3, the DNA is TGTGCCAGCAGTTTGACGGGGACAGGGGTTTTAGGCACTGAAGCTTTCTTT. This translates into CASSLTGTGVLGTEAFF.

J is TRBJ2-7 and V is TRBV6-1; D remains ambiguous. Germline values: CDR1 MNHNS, CDR2 SASEGT. The CDR3 length is 13 residues. V lost 5 bases to trimming and J lost 6 bases, with 14 bases between them. This chain's CDR3 is CASSYPRTSEQYF. The CDR3 DNA reads as TGTGCCAGCAGTTATCCACGAACGAGCGAGCAGTACTTC.

J is TRBJ1-1 and V is TRBV20-1; D uncertain. Per the germline V gene, CDR1 is DFQATT and CDR2 is SNEGSKA (reference sequence). The CDR3 is 11 residues long. Trimming took off 4 bases at V and 3 bases at J, with 6 bases between the two ends. CDR3 nucleotide sequence: TGCAGTGCTACCGACTACACTGAAGCTTTCTTT. Protein: CSATDYTEAFF.

There are many counts of this clone. The chain carries TRBV7-9 and TRBJ2-2; D not resolved. This CDR3 is built from 10 residues. V was trimmed by 10 bases and J by 7 bases, leaving 7 bases between them. Germline CDR1 is SEHNR and CDR2 is FQNEAQ (reference sequence). The CDR3 DNA sequence: TGTGCCACATTACTCGGGGAGCTGTTTTTT. It encodes CATLLGELFF.

This clone was counted a single time. The chain recombines TRBV5-6 with TRBJ2-7; 14 bases fit TRBD2. Trimming removed 3 bases from V and 4 bases from J; junction bases left unmatched: 6. The length of the CDR3 is 16 residues. Looked up from germline, CDR1 is SGHDT and CDR2 is YYEEEE. Here the CDR3 reads CASSSGLAGAIYEQYF. As DNA, the CDR3 is TGTGCCAGCAGCTCGGGACTAGCGGGGGCCATTTACGAGCAGTACTTC.

CDR3 amino acids: CAWNNRGYYGYTF. CDR3 coding DNA: TGTGCCTGGAATAACAGGGGGTACTATGGCTACACCTTC. This chain connects TRBV30 to TRBJ1-2; 8 bases map to TRBD1. With V trimmed by 4 bases and J by 3 bases, 4 bases remained unmatched. The CDR3 runs 13 residues. Germline lookup yields CDR1 GTSNPN and CDR2 SVGIG (reference sequence).

The chain combines TRBV19 with TRBJ1-2; D not resolved. The length of the CDR3 is 11 residues. V gave up 8 bases and J gave up 8 bases, with 12 bases separating them. Germline CDR1 is LNHDA and CDR2 is SQIVND (reference sequence). CDR3 region: CASEMRSGYTF. CDR3 in DNA: TGTGCCAGTGAAATGAGATCCGGCTACACCTTC.